The T cell receptor (beta chain) described here comes from a study of cytomegalovirus exposure and HLA in healthy donors. About the study: Out of approximately 170 million T cells, an earlier analysis found roughly 110 million unique TCR beta sequences in total. Whole-study results and caveats: Later analysis found that TCR beta chains associated with HLA were more clonally expanded than other, equally common chains.

Unrecorded immune exposures were likely, despite nominal health at sampling. About this clone: Its antigen is currently unknown.

Use of 60 Vbeta and 13 Jbeta primers characterized the PCR. Clones were sequenced by immunoSEQ multiplex PCR, and TCRdb holds only the in-frame ones, with some missing. The data contain 180,000 or so clones, less than 90% of them singletons. Looked up from germline, CDR1 is SNHLY and CDR2 is FYNNEI. There are 19 residues in the CDR3. The V and J ends lost 5 bases and 1 base, in that order; junction bases with no gene match: 14. The source of this sequence is a girl under 18 in good health and CMV-seropositive. The sample consisted of PBMCs. The chain recombines TRBV2 with TRBJ1-1; 12 bases match TRBD1. CDR3 loop: CASSKEVPGQGAKNTEAFF. CDR3 DNA sequence: TGTGCCAGCAGTAAAGAAGTACCGGGACAGGGGGCGAAGAACACTGAAGCTTTCTTT. Full variable domain (remainder filled in from reference TRBV2 and TRBJ1-1): EPEVTQTPSHQVTQMGQEVILRCVPISNHLYFYWYRQILGQKVEFLVSFYNNEISEKSEIFDDQFSVERPDGSNFTLKIRSTKLEDSAMYFCASSKEVPGQGAKNTEAFFGQGTRLTVV.